The rows below give T cell receptor beta chains drawn from one sample of a study of CD8+CD57+ T cells in acquired aplastic anemia. TCRdb passed the reads through MiXCR, listing each CDR3 protein once. This sample has 200,000 to 250,000 distinct CDR3 sequences; over 60% occur once, and the top ten carry 29%. The sample was sorted CD4+, CD8+, or CD8+CD57+ T cells (not recorded which) from PBMCs. The receptor source for this set is a human donor in good health. Each CDR3 is given with its conserved first and last residue. D genes are given only for firm matches. Expanded clones are given a class, and other clones once, few, many or no size at all.

CDR3 length,J gene,D gene,V gene,clone size,CDR3 protein,CDR3 DNA
16,TRBJ1-6,NA,TRBV20-1,NA,CSARDSRAEDNSPLHF,TGCAGTGCTAGAGATTCTCGGGCGGAAGATAATTCACCCCTCCACTTT
14,TRBJ2-7,TRBD2,TRBV6-1,many,CASSEAGPPYEQYF,TGTGCCAGCAGCGAAGCGGGGCCACCCTACGAGCAGTACTTC
13,TRBJ1-2,NA,TRBV19,NA,CASSIAENYGYTF,TGTGCCAGTAGTATTGCAGAAAACTATGGCTACACCTTC
16,TRBJ2-7,TRBD2,TRBV19,NA,CASSFGGLAATYEQYF,TGTGCCAGCAGCTTCGGTGGGCTAGCGGCCACCTACGAGCAGTACTTC
14,TRBJ1-5,NA,TRBV6-1,NA,CASSEAEWGQPQHF,TGTGCCAGCAGTGAAGCGGAGTGGGGTCAGCCCCAGCATTTT
15,TRBJ2-1,NA,TRBV20-1,NA,CSARITGNIVGEQFF,TGCAGTGCTAGAATCACAGGGAATATTGTTGGTGAGCAGTTCTTC
13,TRBJ2-7,NA,TRBV20-1,many,CSAPVGERYEQYF,TGCAGTGCCCCCGTGGGGGAAAGGTACGAGCAGTACTTC
14,TRBJ1-1,NA,TRBV7-7,NA,CASSFKNANTEAFF,TGTGCCAGCAGCTTCAAGAACGCGAACACTGAAGCTTTCTTT
15,TRBJ2-7,NA,TRBV6-2/TRBV6-3,NA,CASSLVGDSVYEQYF,TGTGCCAGCAGCTTGGTTGGGGACTCGGTCTACGAGCAGTACTTC
13,TRBJ1-2,NA,TRBV20-1,once,CSASPNPHYGYTF,TGCAGTGCTAGCCCTAACCCCCACTATGGCTACACCTTC
12,TRBJ2-6,NA,TRBV20-1,once,CSARLGANVLTF,TGCAGTGCTAGACTTGGGGCCAACGTCCTGACTTTC
13,TRBJ2-2,TRBD2,TRBV19,NA,CAGGGGYTGEPFF,TGTGCCGGGGGGGGGGGTTACACCGGGGAGCCGTTTTTT
12,TRBJ2-1,NA,TRBV5-6,many,CASSGFANEQFF,TGTGCCAGCAGCGGGTTTGCCAATGAGCAGTTCTTC
16,TRBJ2-3,TRBD2,TRBV7-2,few,CASSLSMRGGTDTQYF,TGTGCCAGCAGCTTATCGATGCGGGGGGGCACAGATACGCAGTATTTT
14,TRBJ2-6,NA,TRBV29-1,NA,CSVDRGSGANVLTF,TGCAGCGTTGACAGGGGCTCTGGGGCCAACGTCCTGACTTTC
16,TRBJ1-2,TRBD1,TRBV10-2,once,CASSAARTGNFYGYTF,TGCGCCAGCAGCGCCGCTCGGACAGGAAATTTCTATGGCTACACCTTC
16,TRBJ1-2,NA,TRBV20-1,NA,CSARGVPGRKGLGYTF,TGCAGTGCTAGAGGGGTTCCGGGACGCAAGGGCCTGGGCTACACCTTC
14,TRBJ2-7,TRBD1,TRBV7-8,NA,CASSLGTEFYEQYF,TGTGCCAGCAGCTTGGGGACAGAATTCTACGAGCAGTACTTC
15,TRBJ1-6,NA,TRBV7-9,NA,CASSLAGSNNSPLLF,TGTGCCAGCAGCTTAGCGGGGAGTAATAATTCACCCCTCCTCTTT
10,TRBJ1-1,NA,TRBV29-1,many,CSVVEGSAFF,TGCAGCGTTGTGGAAGGTTCAGCTTTCTTT
15,TRBJ1-5,NA,TRBV27,NA,CASTLFPGASEPQHF,TGTGCCAGCACCTTATTCCCGGGAGCATCTGAGCCCCAGCATTTT
14,TRBJ2-7,TRBD2,TRBV29-1,NA,CSLGWAGDNYEQYF,TGCAGCTTAGGGTGGGCGGGAGACAACTACGAGCAGTACTTC
12,TRBJ2-1,NA,TRBV10-3,few,CAISESINEQFF,TGTGCCATCAGTGAGTCGATAAATGAGCAGTTCTTC
12,TRBJ2-2,NA,TRBV7-9,few,CANRQITGELFF,TGTGCCAACCGACAGATCACCGGGGAGCTGTTTTTT
12,TRBJ1-1,TRBD1,TRBV19,NA,CASSPGQGKAFF,TGTGCCAGTAGTCCCGGACAGGGCAAAGCTTTCTTT
15,TRBJ2-7,NA,TRBV2,NA,CASSERAETYYEQYF,TGTGCCAGCAGTGAAAGGGCAGAAACATACTACGAGCAGTACTTC
15,TRBJ1-2,NA,TRBV7-3,NA,CASSLSPDANYGYTF,TGTGCCAGCAGCTTAAGCCCAGATGCTAACTATGGCTACACCTTC
15,TRBJ2-1,TRBD2,TRBV9,many,CASCPIGEGLDEQFF,TGTGCCAGCTGCCCAATAGGGGAGGGCCTCGATGAGCAGTTCTTC
15,TRBJ2-1,NA,TRBV19,many,CASSIGGGPYNEQFF,TGTGCCAGTAGTATTGGGGGGGGGCCGTACAATGAGCAGTTCTTC
12,TRBJ1-4,NA,TRBV12-3/TRBV12-4,NA,CASSDGNERLFF,TGTGCCAGCAGTGATGGTAATGAAAGACTGTTTTTT
12,TRBJ2-1,TRBD2,TRBV20-1,NA,CSARGLAGDRFF,TGCAGTGCTAGGGGACTAGCGGGAGATCGGTTCTTC
16,TRBJ1-1,NA,TRBV20-1,NA,CSARDPGGASNTEAFF,TGCAGTGCTAGAGATCCGGGAGGGGCATCGAACACTGAAGCTTTCTTT
14,TRBJ1-1,TRBD1,TRBV7-9,NA,CASSKGQVNTEAFF,TGTGCCAGCAGCAAGGGACAGGTGAACACTGAAGCTTTCTTT
14,TRBJ1-1,NA,TRBV7-3,NA,CASSLDGANTEAFF,TGTGCCAGCAGCTTGGACGGAGCGAACACTGAAGCTTTCTTT
14,TRBJ2-7,TRBD2,TRBV29-1,many,CSVYSGTSAYEQYF,TGCAGCGTATATTCCGGGACTAGCGCGTACGAGCAGTACTTC
14,TRBJ1-1,TRBD1,TRBV13,NA,CASSWGTGGSEAFF,TGTGCCAGCAGCTGGGGGACAGGGGGCTCTGAAGCTTTCTTT
15,TRBJ2-7,TRBD1,TRBV9,NA,CASSFAGTGVLEQYF,TGTGCCAGCAGTTTTGCCGGGACAGGGGTTCTCGAGCAGTACTTC
15,TRBJ2-7,NA,TRBV5-6,NA,CASSLVQGATNEQYF,TGTGCCAGCAGCTTGGTGCAGGGCGCAACTAACGAGCAGTACTTC
12,TRBJ2-3,NA,TRBV20-1,NA,CSARILADTQYF,TGCAGTGCTAGGATATTAGCGGATACGCAGTATTTT
13,TRBJ2-1,NA,TRBV9,NA,CASSQATRWEQFF,TGTGCCAGCAGCCAAGCAACTCGTTGGGAGCAGTTCTTC
12,TRBJ1-4,NA,TRBV6-2/TRBV6-3,NA,CASRKGGLEAVF,TGTGCCAGCAGAAAAGGAGGATTGGAAGCTGTTTTT
12,TRBJ1-1,NA,TRBV7-3,NA,CASSSTPNEAFF,TGTGCCAGCAGCTCGACACCCAATGAAGCTTTCTTT
14,TRBJ1-1,TRBD1,TRBV2,NA,CASSRTGVNTEAFF,TGTGCCAGCAGTAGGACAGGGGTGAACACTGAAGCTTTCTTT
14,TRBJ1-5,NA,TRBV2,NA,CASSEARRNQPQHF,TGTGCCAGCAGTGAAGCGCGGCGCAATCAGCCCCAGCATTTT
14,TRBJ2-7,NA,TRBV10-2,NA,CASTLAGFSYEQYF,TGCGCCAGCACCCTGGCTGGATTCTCCTACGAGCAGTACTTC
15,TRBJ1-6,TRBD1,TRBV10-3,NA,CAISGDRNNNSPLHF,TGTGCCATCAGTGGGGACAGGAATAACAATTCACCCCTCCACTTT
15,TRBJ1-2,NA,TRBV19,NA,CASSIRGKQVYGYTF,TGTGCCAGTAGTATAAGGGGGAAACAGGTCTATGGCTACACCTTC
16,TRBJ2-1,NA,TRBV2,few,CASSEATRAATNEQFF,TGTGCCAGCAGTGAAGCAACAAGAGCGGCTACCAATGAGCAGTTCTTC
14,TRBJ1-1,NA,TRBV11-1,NA,CASSTYGITGGAFF,TGTGCCAGCAGCACATACGGGATCACCGGAGGAGCTTTCTTT
15,TRBJ1-1,NA,TRBV7-2,NA,CASSLVRTRNTEAFF,TGTGCCAGCAGCTTAGTGAGGACCCGAAACACTGAAGCTTTCTTT
16,TRBJ1-6,NA,TRBV6-5,NA,CASSPRGGGSASPLHF,TGTGCCAGCAGCCCCCGCGGTGGAGGTTCGGCCTCACCCCTCCACTTT
15,TRBJ2-5,NA,TRBV15,NA,CATSRDGRSQETQYF,TGTGCCACCAGCAGAGATGGAAGGAGCCAAGAGACCCAGTACTTC
15,TRBJ1-1,NA,TRBV29-1,NA,CSAGRQATMNTEAFF,TGCAGCGCGGGTAGACAGGCTACAATGAACACTGAAGCTTTCTTT
16,TRBJ1-5,TRBD1,TRBV11-2,few,CASSLIWTGGDQPQHF,TGTGCCAGCAGCTTAATCTGGACAGGGGGTGATCAGCCCCAGCATTTT
14,TRBJ2-7,TRBD1,TRBV20-1,NA,CSARVRGQAYEQYF,TGCAGTGCTAGGGTCAGAGGACAGGCCTACGAGCAGTACTTC
15,TRBJ2-1,NA,TRBV12-3/TRBV12-4,NA,CASSPTSAEGHEQFF,TGTGCCAGCAGCCCGACATCCGCGGAGGGGCATGAGCAGTTCTTC
11,TRBJ1-1,NA,TRBV7-2,NA,CASSPDSEAFF,TGTGCCAGCAGCCCGGACAGTGAGGCTTTCTTT
16,TRBJ1-6,NA,TRBV9,NA,CASSVEFDRNNSPLHF,TGTGCCAGCAGCGTAGAATTTGACAGAAATAATTCACCCCTCCACTTT
12,TRBJ2-7,NA,TRBV20-1,few,CSPSGTVDEQYF,TGCAGTCCCAGTGGGACCGTGGACGAGCAGTACTTC